The entry that follows covers one T cell receptor beta chain sequence. This sample was taken from a study of T cell responses to AZD1222 COVID-19 vaccine. Assay used: immunoSEQ multiplex PCR; TCRdb lists only in-frame clones, some missing. This table has about 130,000 clones, over 85% appearing once. Trimming left V 5 bases short and J 4 bases short, with 15 bases between. The germline V gene has CDR1 SEHNR and CDR2 FQNEAQ (reference sequence). The CDR3 length is 14 residues. The sample was peripheral blood, taken on day 0 of AZD1222 vaccination. This TCR derives from an adult in good health. V and J are TRBV7-9 and TRBJ2-7; unclear D gene. The CDR3 loop is CASSTRYDQYEQYF. The CDR3 nucleotides read TGTGCCAGCAGCACGCGCTACGACCAATACGAGCAGTACTTC.